A selection of T cell receptor beta chains follows, all from one sample in a study of blood T cells in healthy people across ages. One entry per CDR3 protein results from TCRdb running MiXCR on the 5' RACE reads. The sample carries hundreds of thousands of distinct CDR3 sequences, about 62% recorded once. The sample taken for sequencing was blood. These receptors were collected from a man in his thirties or forties in good health. Each CDR3 is given with its conserved first and last residue. The order of the fields is J gene, V gene, D gene, clone size, CDR3 DNA, CDR3 protein. D genes are given only for firm matches. The size field is filled for only some rows; it gives once, few, many or a size class.

TRBJ2-3	TRBV6-1	TRBD2	.	TGTGCCAGCAGTGAAGCGGGGCTAGCGGGAGGGGATACGCAGTATTTT	CASSEAGLAGGDTQYF
TRBJ2-1	TRBV20-1	TRBD1	many	TGCAGTGCTAGGGACAGGACAGCCTACAATGAGCAGTTCTTC	CSARDRTAYNEQFF
TRBJ2-2	TRBV24-1	.	.	TGTGCCACCAGTGACTCCCGACCAGAAACTCCCGGGGAGCTGTTTTTT	CATSDSRPETPGELFF
TRBJ1-2	TRBV20-1	.	.	TGCAGTGCTATGCAGGGTACCGGCTATGGCTACACCTTC	CSAMQGTGYGYTF
TRBJ2-1	TRBV27	.	.	TGTGCCAGCAGTGGGATGGCCAATGAGCAGTTCTTC	CASSGMANEQFF
TRBJ2-7	TRBV28	.	.	TGTGCCAGCAGTTTAGGGACCGGGGGAGGCTACGAGCAGTACTTC	CASSLGTGGGYEQYF
TRBJ2-1	TRBV5-1	.	.	TGCGCCAGCAGCTTGTTAGGCGACAATGAGCAGTTCTTC	CASSLLGDNEQFF
TRBJ2-1	TRBV6-1	TRBD2	.	TGTGCCAGCAGTGGTCTGGCGGGAGCTGCCAATGAGCAGTTCTTC	CASSGLAGAANEQFF
TRBJ1-5	TRBV28	.	few	TGTGCCAGCAGTCCCCAGAGGGGCGTCAATCAGCCCCAGCATTTT	CASSPQRGVNQPQHF
TRBJ1-4	TRBV3-1	.	.	TGTGCCAGCAGCCAATATCGTAACGGTGAAAAACTGTTTTTT	CASSQYRNGEKLFF